This TCR beta chain was sequenced for a study of T cells expressing NK-cell markers. Study background: The eight sequenced donors comprised seven who were HCMV-seropositive and one who was seronegative.

The CDR3 consists of 14 residues. TCRdb reworked the 5' RACE reads into one entry per CDR3 protein, no DNA. The sample holds 550,000 or so distinct CDR3 sequences. Source material: blood T cells: a sorted CD56 or NKG2C T cell subset, CD4+ or CD8+ T cells, or bulk PBMC T cells (not recorded which). The clonotype comes from a man aged 18 to 35 in good health. V gene TRBV12-3 or TRBV12-4 combines with J gene TRBJ2-7; TCRdb's D gene call, TRBD1, goes unchecked for lack of DNA. The CDR3 here is CASRPDRYGYEQYF.